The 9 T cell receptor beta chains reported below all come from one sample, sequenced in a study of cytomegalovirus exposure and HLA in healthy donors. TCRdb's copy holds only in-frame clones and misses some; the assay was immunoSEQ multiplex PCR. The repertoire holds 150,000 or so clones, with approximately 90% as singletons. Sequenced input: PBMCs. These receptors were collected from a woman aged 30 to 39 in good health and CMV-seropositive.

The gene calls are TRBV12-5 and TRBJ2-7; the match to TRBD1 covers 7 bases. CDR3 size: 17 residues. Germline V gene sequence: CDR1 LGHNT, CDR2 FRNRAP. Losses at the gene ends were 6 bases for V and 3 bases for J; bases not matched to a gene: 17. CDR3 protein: CASGPDQTGIPLYEQYF. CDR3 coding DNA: TGTGCTAGTGGCCCGGACCAGACAGGGATCCCCCTCTACGAGCAGTACTTC.

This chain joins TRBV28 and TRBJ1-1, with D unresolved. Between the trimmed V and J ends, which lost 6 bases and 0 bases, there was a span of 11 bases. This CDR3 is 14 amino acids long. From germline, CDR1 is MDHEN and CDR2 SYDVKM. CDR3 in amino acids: CASSLTVLNTEAFF. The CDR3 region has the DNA TGTGCCAGCAGCCTTACAGTGCTGAACACTGAAGCTTTCTTT.

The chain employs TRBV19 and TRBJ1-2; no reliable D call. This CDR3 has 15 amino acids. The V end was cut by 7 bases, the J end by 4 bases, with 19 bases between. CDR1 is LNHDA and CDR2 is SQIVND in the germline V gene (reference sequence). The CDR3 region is CASKPTRSPFYGYTF. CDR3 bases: TGTGCCAGTAAGCCGACAAGAAGTCCTTTCTATGGCTACACCTTC.

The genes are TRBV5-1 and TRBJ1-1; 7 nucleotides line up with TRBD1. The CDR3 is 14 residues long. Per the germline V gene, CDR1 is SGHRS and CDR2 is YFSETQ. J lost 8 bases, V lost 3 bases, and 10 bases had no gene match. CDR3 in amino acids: CASSSDPDRTEAFF. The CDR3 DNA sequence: TGCGCCAGCAGCTCCGACCCGGACAGGACGGAAGCTTTCTTT.

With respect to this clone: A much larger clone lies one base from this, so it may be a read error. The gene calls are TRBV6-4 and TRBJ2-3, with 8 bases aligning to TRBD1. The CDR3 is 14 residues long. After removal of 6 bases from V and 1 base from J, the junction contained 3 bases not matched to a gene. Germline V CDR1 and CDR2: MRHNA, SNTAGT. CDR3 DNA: TGTGCCAGCAGCGAGACAGGGGGCACAGATACGCAGTATTTT. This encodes CASSETGGTDTQYF.

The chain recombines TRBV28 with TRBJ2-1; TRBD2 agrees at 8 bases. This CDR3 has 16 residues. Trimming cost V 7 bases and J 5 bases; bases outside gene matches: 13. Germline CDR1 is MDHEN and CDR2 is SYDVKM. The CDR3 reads CASNYPPREGNNEQFF. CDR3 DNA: TGTGCCAGCAATTACCCCCCCCGGGAGGGGAACAATGAGCAGTTCTTC.

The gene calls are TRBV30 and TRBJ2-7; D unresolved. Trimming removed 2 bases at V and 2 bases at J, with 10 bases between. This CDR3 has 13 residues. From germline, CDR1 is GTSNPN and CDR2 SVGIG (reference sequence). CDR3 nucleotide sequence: TGTGCCTGGAGTCCGGGTGAAGCCTACGAGCAGTACTTC. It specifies CAWSPGEAYEQYF.

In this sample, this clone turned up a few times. This chain's CDR3 is CASRDRGNQPQHF. CDR3 DNA sequence: TGTGCCAGCCGGGACAGGGGGAATCAGCCCCAGCATTTT. The V call is TRBV2, the J call TRBJ1-5; TRBD1 matches at 11 bases. The V segment lost 8 bases and the J segment 4 bases; nucleotides outside the gene matches: 1. CDR1 is SNHLY and CDR2 is FYNNEI in the germline V gene. CDR3 length equals 13 residues. The entire variable domain, with the rest obtained from reference TRBV2 and TRBJ1-5, is as follows: EPEVTQTPSHQVTQMGQEVILRCVPISNHLYFYWYRQILGQKVEFLVSFYNNEISEKSEIFDDQFSVERPDGSNFTLKIRSTKLEDSAMYFCASRDRGNQPQHFGDGTRLSIL.

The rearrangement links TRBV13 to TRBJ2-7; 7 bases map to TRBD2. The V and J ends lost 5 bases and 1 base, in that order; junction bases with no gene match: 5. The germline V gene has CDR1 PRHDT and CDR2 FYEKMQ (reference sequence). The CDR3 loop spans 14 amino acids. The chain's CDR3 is CASSPSGSSYEQYF. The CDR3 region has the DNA TGTGCCAGCAGCCCTAGCGGTTCATCCTACGAGCAGTACTTC.